The T cell receptor (beta chain) under discussion was sequenced for a study of vaccination and CD4 T cells after COVID-19. TCRdb re-derived calls from the PCR reads in MiXCR, one entry per CDR3 protein. The repertoire holds 26,000 or so distinct CDR3 sequences, with 45% to 60% as singletons. This clonotype was counted only a few times. The CDR3 totals 12 residues. Germline lookup yields CDR1 MNHEY and CDR2 SVGAGI. V was cut by 0 bases and J by 7 bases, with 3 bases left in between. Time point described: late sampling 161 to 241 days after vaccination in a few convalescent patients. This chain links TRBV6-5 with TRBJ2-2; unclear D gene. This TCR derives from a human donor who had recovered from COVID-19. This specimen consisted of CD4+ T cells from blood, obtained about 7 months after SARS-CoV-2 vaccination. CDR3 nucleotide sequence: TGTGCCAGCAGTTACTCGTTCGGGGAGCTGTTTTTT. Translated: CASSYSFGELFF.